The entry below describes one T cell receptor (beta chain). Its matching antigen is unknown. The data were taken from a study of shared clonotypes between healthy human individuals. Study-wide findings and caveats: A generally larger estimated richness was seen in naive subsets than in memory subsets. An effect of sequencing depth on clonotype sharing among donors was expected.

Naive CD8 cells comprised CD45RO-negative, CCR7-positively selected cells, excluding terminally differentiated effector memory CD45RA+ cells. Germline V lookup: CDR1 MNHEY, CDR2 SVGAGI. The length of the CDR3 is 15 residues. Unmatched junction bases numbered 7, after V lost 6 bases and J lost 0 bases. This was a deep-level run. Across several immunoSEQ plates, the genomic DNA of each subset was split evenly. Assay: immunoSEQ multiplex PCR; the TCRdb copy retains only in-frame clones and omits some. This sample yields 560,000 or so clones, of which approximately 96% are seen a single time; about 0.12% belongs to the top ten.

The chain has TRBV6-5 and TRBJ2-7; TRBD2 matches 8 bases. This receptor was taken from a woman aged 25 to 45 in good health. Sequencing input: naive CD8+ T cells sorted from blood. CDR3 region: CASRFSGTSSYEQYF. The CDR3 DNA reads as TGTGCCAGCAGATTTAGCGGGACGAGCTCCTACGAGCAGTACTTC.